What follows are 7 T cell receptor beta chains derived from one specimen sequenced in a study of blood T cell repertoires in COVID-19. The data were produced by immunoSEQ multiplex PCR, yet TCRdb's version contains in-frame clones alone and is incomplete. Of around 200,000 clones listed, about 86% are singletons. The specimen was peripheral blood. The receptors were sampled from a man in his fifties with active or convalescent COVID-19.

This clone was recorded many times. The chain has TRBV27 and TRBJ1-1; 12 positions match TRBD1. The CDR3 sequence is 13 residues long. Per the germline V gene, CDR1 is MNHEY and CDR2 is SMNVEV (reference sequence). V was pared by 5 bases and J by 10 bases, with 5 bases of the junction left unmatched. Here the CDR3 reads CASSPGQGARAFF. DNA for the CDR3: TGTGCCAGCAGTCCGGGACAGGGGGCGCGAGCTTTCTTT.

The V and J genes are TRBV10-3 and TRBJ2-7; 7 bases are a match to TRBD1. The CDR3 is made up of 16 amino acids. J was trimmed by 1 base and V by 2 bases; bases with no gene match: 8. Germline loops: CDR1 ENHRY, CDR2 SYGVKD. In DNA form, the CDR3 reads TGTGCCATCAGTGAGCTCCCTCGGGACAGATCCTACGAGCAGTACTTC. This codes for CAISELPRDRSYEQYF.

This clone was detected once. V and J are TRBV6-5 and TRBJ2-5, with 9 bases matching TRBD1. CDR1 is MNHEY and CDR2 is SVGAGI in the germline V gene. V shed 2 bases and J 4 bases; nucleotides not matched to a gene: 5. The CDR3 has 15 amino acids. The CDR3 bases are TGTGCCAGCAGTTACACAGGGGGCTCTCGAGAGACCCAGTACTTC. The encoded protein is CASSYTGGSRETQYF.

The genes are TRBV5-8 and TRBJ2-1, with D perhaps TRBD2 (5 bases). The V gene's germline CDR1 is SGHTS and CDR2 YDEGEE. This CDR3 has 13 residues. Between the trimmed V and J ends, which lost 4 bases and 6 bases, there was a span of 11 bases. CDR3 coding DNA: TGTGCCAGCAGCCCAGGACTGCCCAATGAGCAGTTCTTC. Amino acid sequence: CASSPGLPNEQFF.

The chain has TRBV19 and TRBJ1-2, with a weak D call TRBD1 (5 bases). V was cut by 2 bases and J by 7 bases, with 8 bases left in between. Germline CDR1 LNHDA, CDR2 SQIVND (reference sequence). The CDR3 loop spans 12 amino acids. CDR3 protein: CASSIQGGGYTF. In DNA, the CDR3 is TGTGCCAGTAGTATACAGGGTGGTGGCTACACCTTC.

The CDR3 DNA reads TGTGCCAGCAGCCAAGTAGGGAGCGGGGGAGATACGCAGTATTTT. Translating gives CASSQVGSGGDTQYF. This rearrangement joins TRBV3-1 (or the pseudogene TRBV3-2) to TRBJ2-3, with 8 bases identical to TRBD2. Germline V CDR1 and CDR2: LGHDT, YNNKEL (reference sequence). The CDR3 spans 15 residues. The trim removed 1 base at V and 5 bases at J, leaving 5 bases unmatched.

This clone was seen just once. The V call is TRBV5-6, the J call TRBJ2-2, with 9 bases matching TRBD1. Germline V gives CDR1 SGHDT, CDR2 YYEEEE. The CDR3 length is 14 residues. V dropped 2 bases and J dropped 6; count of bases not matched to a gene: 2. In DNA form, the CDR3 reads TGTGCCAGCAGCTTCGACAGGGGGGCCGGGGAGCTGTTTTTT. Translated: CASSFDRGAGELFF.